These 32 T cell receptor beta chains share one sample of origin, sequenced in a study of blood T cell repertoires in COVID-19. Generated by immunoSEQ multiplex PCR, the TCRdb table keeps only in-frame clones and is missing some. Here the sample spans approximately 100,000 clones, roughly 79% being singletons. The sequencing input was peripheral blood. These receptors all stem from a human donor in a cohort sampled during active COVID-19.

This clone was detected once. The genes are TRBV30 and TRBJ2-1; D unresolved. CDR1 is GTSNPN and CDR2 is SVGIG in the germline V gene (reference sequence). Between the trimmed V and J ends, which lost 2 bases and 2 bases, there was a span of 10 bases. The CDR3 loop spans 14 amino acids. Written as DNA, the CDR3 is TGTGCCTGGAGTCCCAGCGAGACCTACAATGAGCAGTTCTTC. Encoded protein: CAWSPSETYNEQFF. Together with reference TRBV30 and TRBJ2-1, the CDR3 gives the full variable domain: SQTIHQWPATLVQPVGSPLSLECTVEGTSNPNLYWYRQAAGRGLQLLFYSVGIGQISSEVPQNLSASRPQDRQFILSSKKLLLSDSGFYLCAWSPSETYNEQFFGPGTRLTVL.

This clone was seen more than once but under ten times. The chain is built from TRBV5-6 and TRBJ1-2; D may be TRBD1 (5 bases). This CDR3 spans 12 amino acids. V was shortened by 6 bases and J by 4 bases, with 10 bases between the two germline ends. In germline, CDR1 is SGHDT, CDR2 YYEEEE. The chain's CDR3 is CASTSGGYGYTF. The CDR3 nucleotides are TGTGCCAGCACCTCGGGGGGCTATGGCTACACCTTC.

The chain recombines TRBV4-2 with TRBJ1-5, with D unresolved. This CDR3 region has 15 residues. The ends were cut back, 0 bases at V and 0 bases at J, with 6 bases in the middle. In germline, CDR1 is LGHNA, CDR2 YNFKEQ. DNA for the CDR3: TGTGCCAGCAGCCAAGATTTGTATAGCAATCAGCCCCAGCATTTT. Encoded protein: CASSQDLYSNQPQHF.

This clone was picked up a small number of times. This chain links TRBV2 with TRBJ2-7, with D perhaps matching TRBD1 (5 bases). Germline-derived CDR1 and CDR2 are SNHLY and FYNNEI. CDR3 length equals 13 residues. With 6 bases removed from V and 7 bases from J, the gap between germline ends came to 16 bases. The DNA for the CDR3 is TGTGCCAGCAGCCTTGTTGGGGCGGCAGAGCAGTACTTC. It codes for CASSLVGAAEQYF.

This rearrangement joins TRBV11-2 to TRBJ2-1; 9 nucleotides match TRBD1. Germline V gene lookup returns CDR1 SGHAT and CDR2 FQNNGV. The J segment lost 6 bases and the V segment lost 5 bases, leaving 11 bases of the junction unmatched. The CDR3 spans 16 residues. The CDR3 protein is CASSSPRDRAVNEQFF. As DNA, the CDR3 is TGTGCCAGCAGCAGCCCCCGGGACAGGGCGGTCAATGAGCAGTTCTTC.

The sample holds a few counts of this clone. The rearrangement links TRBV19 to TRBJ2-5; 7 nucleotides align to TRBD2. CDR3 length: 15 amino acids. The V segment lost 6 bases and the J segment 5 bases; nucleotides outside the gene matches: 12. The germline gives CDR1 LNHDA, CDR2 SQIVND (reference sequence). The CDR3: CASRPGGNVYETQYF. For the CDR3, the DNA is TGTGCCAGTAGGCCCGGGGGGAACGTTTATGAGACCCAGTACTTC. Filled out from reference TRBV19 and TRBJ2-5, the complete variable domain reads DGGITQSPKYLFRKEGQNVTLSCEQNLNHDAMYWYRQDPGQGLRLIYYSQIVNDFQKGDIAEGYSVSREKKESFPLTVTSAQKNPTAFYLCASRPGGNVYETQYFGPGTRLLVL.

The chain has TRBV2 and TRBJ1-5; D perhaps matches TRBD1 (6 bases). The ends were cut back, 4 bases at V and 6 bases at J, with 13 bases in the middle. The CDR3 has 14 amino acids. The germline CDR1 and CDR2 sequences are SNHLY and FYNNEI. The CDR3 DNA reads as TGTGCCAGCAGTGTTGGACAGCAGGGTCAGCCCCAGCATTTT. It specifies CASSVGQQGQPQHF. Based on the CDR3 plus reference TRBV2 and TRBJ1-5, the full variable domain is EPEVTQTPSHQVTQMGQEVILRCVPISNHLYFYWYRQILGQKVEFLVSFYNNEISEKSEIFDDQFSVERPDGSNFTLKIRSTKLEDSAMYFCASSVGQQGQPQHFGDGTRLSIL.

About this clone itself: Other DNA sequences in the sample encode the same CDR3. Here the CDR3 DNA reads TGTGCCACCAGTGAGACAGGGCTATACGAGCAGTACTTC. This encodes CATSETGLYEQYF. V and J are TRBV24-1 and TRBJ2-7, with 7 bases that match TRBD1. The CDR3 contains 13 residues. Germline CDR1 KGHDR, CDR2 SFDVKD. The ends lost 4 bases at V and 4 bases at J; junction bases unmatched: 3.

The chain joins TRBV7-9 to TRBJ1-5, with D unresolved. The CDR3 totals 14 residues. Per the germline V gene, CDR1 is SEHNR and CDR2 is FQNEAQ (reference sequence). Trimming stripped 1 base from V and 2 bases from J, with 6 bases between. CDR3 region: CASSLGEGNQPQHF. In DNA, the CDR3 is TGTGCCAGCAGCTTAGGAGAGGGCAATCAGCCCCAGCATTTT.

This clone was counted once. V usage is TRBV28 and J usage is TRBJ1-5; no definite D call. There are 16 residues in the CDR3. Germline CDR1 is MDHEN and CDR2 is SYDVKM. Trimming took 6 bases from V and 5 from J, leaving 20 bases between them. The CDR3 loop reads CASSSPRRLKDQPQHF. Here the CDR3 DNA reads TGTGCCAGCAGCAGCCCTAGGCGGCTAAAGGATCAGCCCCAGCATTTT.

V usage is TRBV3-1 (or the pseudogene TRBV3-2) and J usage is TRBJ2-7; tentative D call: TRBD1 (6 bases). V lost 4 bases and J 5 bases, leaving 15 bases between the germline ends. CDR1 is LGHDT, CDR2 YNNKEL, per germline (reference sequence). The CDR3 is 14 residues long. The CDR3 is CASSRLGQIDEQYF. Here the CDR3 DNA reads TGTGCCAGCAGCCGTCTCGGACAGATCGACGAGCAGTACTTC.

This clone was found a few times. This sequence joins TRBV9 and TRBJ2-1, with 10 positions matching TRBD1. Germline trimming cut 2 bases from V and 3 bases from J; bases unmatched to any gene: 5. Germline V gives CDR1 SGDLS, CDR2 YYNGEE. This CDR3 comprises 16 residues. The CDR3 coding sequence is TGTGCCAGCAGCGTTGGGGGACAGGGGTACTACAATGAGCAGTTCTTC. This codes for CASSVGGQGYYNEQFF.

The CDR3 is CASRGSGGDNEQFF. The CDR3, as DNA: TGTGCCAGCAGAGGTAGCGGGGGGGACAATGAGCAGTTCTTC. The gene calls are TRBV3-1 (or the pseudogene TRBV3-2) and TRBJ2-1, with 11 bases aligning to TRBD2. Germline V gene sequence: CDR1 LGHDT, CDR2 YNNKEL (reference sequence). J was trimmed by 5 bases and V by 6 bases; bases with no gene match: 3. This CDR3 is built from 14 residues.

This clone was observed a handful of times. The chain employs TRBV6-5 and TRBJ2-7; possibly TRBD1 for D (7 bases). This CDR3 is 14 amino acids long. V was shortened by 5 bases and J by 7 bases, with 18 bases between the two germline ends. Germline CDR1 and CDR2: MNHEY and SVGAGI. The CDR3 loop reads CASSTSQGTWEQYF. The DNA of the CDR3 is TGTGCCAGCAGTACCTCACAGGGGACTTGGGAGCAGTACTTC.

The chain combines TRBV24-1 with TRBJ2-3, with TRBD2 matching 11 bases. This CDR3 has 17 residues. CDR1 is KGHDR, CDR2 SFDVKD, per germline. V lost 3 bases to trimming and J lost 6 bases; unmatched junction nucleotides: 10. Written as DNA, the CDR3 is TGTGCCACCAGTGATCGGTTAGCGGGAGGGCCTACTGATACGCAGTATTTT. Translating it yields CATSDRLAGGPTDTQYF.

This chain's CDR3 is CASSRPSGRATEQFF. The DNA of the CDR3 is TGTGCCAGCAGTCGTCCTAGCGGGAGGGCCACTGAGCAGTTCTTC. The chain is built from TRBV28 and TRBJ2-1; 12 bases are a match to TRBD2. The CDR3 is made up of 15 amino acids. CDR1 and CDR2 (germline): MDHEN, SYDVKM. With 5 bases clipped from V and 9 bases from J, the junction kept 8 bases outside the gene matches.

As regards this clone: This specimen includes other DNA sequences encoding the same CDR3. The chain carries TRBV19 and TRBJ2-7; TRBD2 aligns across 14 bases. The germline gives CDR1 LNHDA, CDR2 SQIVND (reference sequence). Unmatched junction bases numbered 5, after V lost 5 bases and J lost 2 bases. The CDR3 covers 16 residues. CDR3 DNA sequence: TGTGCCAGTAGTGCGACTAGCGGGAGGGGGACCTACGAGCAGTACTTC. Its translation: CASSATSGRGTYEQYF.

The chain joins TRBV7-9 to TRBJ2-1; possibly TRBD2 for D (7 bases). The CDR3 extends over 15 amino acids. Germline V gene lookup returns CDR1 SEHNR and CDR2 FQNEAQ (reference sequence). V was pared by 11 bases and J by 0 bases, with 17 bases between. CDR3 residues: CAGGAVLSSYNEQFF. In DNA, the CDR3 is TGTGCCGGGGGGGCGGTCCTGAGCTCCTACAATGAGCAGTTCTTC.

The V call is TRBV29-1, the J call TRBJ2-1, with a tentative D call TRBD1 (6 bases). V shed 4 bases and J shed 4 bases, with 11 bases lying between them. CDR1 SQVTM and CDR2 ANQGSEA come from the germline V gene. This CDR3 comprises 13 residues. The CDR3 nucleotides are TGCAGCGTTGGGCGGCAGGGGTACAATGAGCAGTTCTTC. Protein product: CSVGRQGYNEQFF.

This chain joins TRBV3-1 (or the pseudogene TRBV3-2) and TRBJ2-2; TRBD2 might be the D (6 bases). The germline V gene encodes CDR1 LGHDT and CDR2 YNNKEL (reference sequence). V lost 2 bases and J lost 4, with 8 bases in between. There are 14 residues in the CDR3. The CDR3 loop is CASSQTGGTGELFF. The CDR3 DNA reads as TGTGCCAGCAGCCAAACCGGGGGCACCGGGGAGCTGTTTTTT.

This clone was observed once. The V call is TRBV28, the J call TRBJ2-7, with D uncertain. Germline V gene data show CDR1 as MDHEN and CDR2 as SYDVKM. The CDR3 contains 15 residues. V gave up 1 base and J gave up 0 bases, with 10 bases separating them. CDR3 DNA sequence: TGTGCCAGCAGTTTATCGTCCACGGGCTCCTACGAGCAGTACTTC. Translation gives CASSLSSTGSYEQYF.

The sample holds a few counts of this clone. The V gene is TRBV28, the J gene TRBJ1-2, with 7 bases aligning to TRBD1. Trimming at V came to 5 bases and at J to 8 bases, leaving 11 bases not matched to a gene. The CDR3 runs 14 residues. In germline, CDR1 is MDHEN, CDR2 SYDVKM. Here the CDR3 DNA reads TGTGCCAGCAGTACCGGACAGGTCCGGGGAGGCTACACCTTC. Translation gives CASSTGQVRGGYTF.

This clone has just a few counts. The V gene is TRBV19, the J gene TRBJ1-5; D not resolved. This CDR3 has 14 amino acids. Germline V gene lookup returns CDR1 LNHDA and CDR2 SQIVND (reference sequence). The V end lost 9 bases, the J end lost 0 bases, and 12 bases lay between the germline ends. The CDR3 coding sequence is TGTGCCAGCTTGGAGAGTAATAGCAATCAGCCCCAGCATTTT. Translating it yields CASLESNSNQPQHF.

The chain carries TRBV3-1 (or the pseudogene TRBV3-2) and TRBJ1-1; D is possibly TRBD1 (5 bases). Trimming took 4 bases from V and 0 from J, leaving 12 bases between them. From germline, CDR1 is LGHDT and CDR2 YNNKEL (reference sequence). The CDR3 has 15 amino acids. The CDR3 protein is CASSPRQTMNTEAFF. CDR3 nucleotide sequence: TGTGCCAGCAGCCCACGACAGACCATGAACACTGAAGCTTTCTTT.

This clone was counted only a few times. The V gene is TRBV6-5, the J gene TRBJ2-5; the match to TRBD1 covers 8 bases. This CDR3 comprises 12 residues. J lost 5 bases, V lost 6 bases, and 2 bases had no gene match. CDR1 and CDR2 (germline): MNHEY, SVGAGI. The CDR3 here is CASSRGRETQYF. The CDR3 bases are TGTGCCAGCAGCAGGGGGCGGGAGACCCAGTACTTC.

The chain employs TRBV14 and TRBJ2-1, with no clear D. The V gene's germline CDR1 is SGHDN and CDR2 FVKESK. V lost 1 base and J lost 9, with 4 bases in between. The CDR3 covers 11 residues. This chain's CDR3 is CASSQASEQFF. Here the CDR3 DNA reads TGTGCCAGCAGCCAAGCTAGTGAGCAGTTCTTC.

V usage is TRBV11-3 and J usage is TRBJ2-7, with 8 bases identical to TRBD1. Germline trimming cut 4 bases from V and 1 base from J; bases unmatched to any gene: 3. The CDR3 is 14 residues long. Germline-derived CDR1 and CDR2 are SGHNT and YENEEA. For the CDR3, the DNA is TGTGCCAGCAGCTCCCGGGACAGGTCCTACGAGCAGTACTTC. Protein product: CASSSRDRSYEQYF.

This clone qualifies as large. The V gene is TRBV5-1, the J gene TRBJ1-3, with D possibly being TRBD1 (5 bases). The CDR3 has 14 amino acids. Trimming left V 1 base short and J 2 bases short, with 7 bases between. CDR1 is SGHRS and CDR2 is YFSETQ in the germline V gene. CDR3 nucleotide sequence: TGCGCCAGCAGCTTGTCAGGGACTGGAAACACCATATATTTT. This translates into CASSLSGTGNTIYF.

A note on this clone: Distinct nucleotide sequences in the sample also encode this CDR3. This chain connects TRBV28 to TRBJ1-5, with a tentative D call TRBD1 (6 bases). The CDR3 loop spans 14 amino acids. The V and J ends lost 6 bases and 2 bases respectively, with 11 bases between them. CDR1 MDHEN and CDR2 SYDVKM come from the germline V gene. CDR3 nucleotides: TGTGCCAGCAGCCTTAACAGGGGCAATCAGCCCCAGCATTTT. Its protein is CASSLNRGNQPQHF.

The genes are TRBV19 and TRBJ1-6, with a weak D call TRBD1 (5 bases). This CDR3 region has 13 residues. V dropped 9 bases and J dropped 7 bases, with 13 bases sitting between them. Germline V CDR1 and CDR2: LNHDA, SQIVND (reference sequence). The CDR3 DNA reads TGTGCCAGAATGACAGCTCACAATTCACCCCTCCACTTT. Its protein is CARMTAHNSPLHF.

This chain links TRBV28 with TRBJ1-2, with D possibly TRBD1 on 6 matching bases. The CDR3 loop spans 13 amino acids. Per germline, CDR1 MDHEN and CDR2 SYDVKM. Trimming pared 1 base from V and 6 bases from J, leaving 9 bases between. CDR3 bases: TGTGCCAGCAGTTTATTCCGACAGGATGGCTACACCTTC. The encoded protein is CASSLFRQDGYTF.

The chain links TRBV7-2 to TRBJ1-1, with D unclear. Germline CDR1 reads SGHTA; CDR2 reads FQGNSA. This CDR3 has 15 amino acids. Trimming removed 1 base from V and 1 base from J, with 10 bases in between. CDR3 residues: CASSLVAVGNTEAFF. The CDR3 DNA is TGTGCCAGCAGCTTAGTGGCGGTAGGGAACACTGAAGCTTTCTTT.